The entry below gives a single T cell receptor (beta chain) sequence along with its context. The repertoire was sequenced with immunoSEQ multiplex PCR; TCRdb's copy has only in-frame clones and lacks some. Of about 160,000 clones in the sample, approximately 90% were seen once. This entry comes from a study of control samples from healthy donors and cancer patients. V was trimmed by 4 bases and J by 6 bases, leaving 25 bases between them. The CDR3 has 18 amino acids. Germline CDR1 reads MGHRA; CDR2 reads YSYEKL. The sequence derives from a woman aged 25 to 39 in good health. This chain links TRBV4-1 with TRBJ1-3, with D perhaps matching TRBD1 (6 bases). The sample taken for sequencing was blood. The CDR3 region is CASSRGAGALFLQNTIYF. The CDR3, as DNA: TGCGCCAGCAGCCGGGGAGCAGGGGCCCTCTTCCTGCAAAACACCATATATTTT.